This TCR beta chain was identified during a study of shared clonotypes between healthy human individuals (dated by TCRdb to between 2020 and 2021). Regarding the complete study: A few men and two women, aged 18 to 49 years, made up the cohort. For each donor, CD4 naive and CD4 memory were each given three plates, CD8 naive was given two plates, and CD8 memory was given one plate. Blood TCR repertoires of five healthy adults were deeply sequenced to estimate repertoire size and the extent of clonotype sharing between individuals. To increase sequencing depth and limit assay-specific biases, TCR repertoire library preparation and sequencing were carried out by different laboratories using diverse techniques. Per donor, leukapheresis produced somewhere between about 0.85 and 9.5 billion PBMCs.

General findings and caveats noted by the study authors: Even with the large sequencing depth, rarefaction of the sorted-subset datasets indicated that sequencing was incomplete. Across a handful of donors, around 5% of naive CD4, roughly 3.5% of naive CD8, about 2% of memory CD4, and approximately 0.4% of memory CD8 clonotypes were shared. Based on pairwise subsampling, the degree of clonotype sharing among donors was expected to be affected by sequencing depth. Naive subsets generally had larger estimated clonotype richness than memory subsets did. Clonotypes shared by all four sorted-subset donors showed higher generation probabilities than non-shared clonotypes. Sampling was limited to blood, and TCR repertoires in tissue likely differ from TCR repertoires in blood. The small number of donors limited the genetic and exposure-history diversity represented.

The donors were healthy, HIV-negative adults who had no recently reported acute infections or vaccinations. All donors were Caucasian adults living in Nashville, Tennessee, USA. CD4+ T cells were enriched by magnetic negative selection; naive cells were then positively selected on CD45RA, and the negative fraction formed the memory subset. Blood was collected by leukapheresis, and PBMCs were isolated by Ficoll-Histopaque density gradient centrifugation and then cryopreserved in liquid nitrogen vapor phase. Analytical flow cytometry was used to check the purity and quantity of each magnetically sorted T cell population. Genomic DNA was isolated from each sorted fraction and quantified by UV absorbance on a Nanodrop 2000c. From a lookup of the germline V gene, CDR1 and CDR2 are SGHVS and FNYEAQ. At the junction V is shortened by 1 base and J by 4 bases, with 7 bases in between. Including cysteine and phenylalanine, the CDR3 has 14 amino acids. The only DNA kept is the CDR3, 42 bases in frame from the first base.

Using the deep immunoSEQ assay, TCR CDR3 regions were amplified from genomic DNA by multiplex PCR. For each cell subset, the extracted genomic DNA was distributed evenly across all wells of several immunoSEQ 96-well plates, and each plate served as one replicate. For sorted subsets, roughly 200 ng of genomic DNA, equivalent to around 29,000 T cell genomes, went into each replicate PCR. The purified libraries were quantified using a Qubit 3.0 fluorometer, sized with a Bioanalyzer 2100, and then quantified again using the KAPA Library Quantification kit. Every immunoSEQ 96-well plate was sequenced on a dedicated single-read 150-cycle Illumina NextSeq 550 flow cell. Concerning the study's data processing: The immunoSEQ output contained only junctional sequences without quality scores, so filtering could not match that applied to full-length reads. To assign V/J genes and CDR3, sequences were annotated against IMGT germline references using PyIR, a Python wrapper for IgBLAST v1.9. Reads with weak V/J assignments (E-value above 1e-6), missing CDR3, stop codons, out-of-frame junctions, or ambiguous translated residues were removed. V3J clonotypes were defined as sequences sharing an identical inferred V gene, J gene, and CDR3 amino acid sequence. The percentage overlap between two repertoires was calculated by dividing the number of shared unique clonotypes by the size of the smaller repertoire. RTK rarefaction, the Chao1 estimator, and Recon v2.1 estimates of unobserved clonotypes were used to assess repertoire richness. Generation probabilities were computed with OLGA for all TCRbeta clonotypes obtained by the gDNA method from four donors. TCRdb's version of the immuneACCESS table is confined to in-frame rearrangements and falls short of the full clone set. An unresolved V gene accounts for under half of the shortfall where checked; the remainder is of unknown origin. That table supplies the V and J calls and clone size; D and trimming were determined from the DNA. This sample comprises some 1.5 million clones, around 95% of them detected only once. The ten most abundant clones make up 1% to 1.5% of the sample.

This clone was counted only a few times. What this receptor recognizes is not known. Base qualities are missing; no much larger clone stands one base away. The specimen was naive CD4+ T cells sorted from blood. The label giving this sample's cell subset or site can be read as: CD45RA+ positively selected. The receptor chain draws on TRBV7-6 and TRBJ2-2; confidence is insufficient to name the D gene. This clonotype was obtained from a man under 40 in good health. The CDR3 protein is CASSLGAATGELFF. The sequence in DNA is TGTGCCAGCAGCTTAGGTGCGGCCACCGGGGAGCTGTTTTTT.